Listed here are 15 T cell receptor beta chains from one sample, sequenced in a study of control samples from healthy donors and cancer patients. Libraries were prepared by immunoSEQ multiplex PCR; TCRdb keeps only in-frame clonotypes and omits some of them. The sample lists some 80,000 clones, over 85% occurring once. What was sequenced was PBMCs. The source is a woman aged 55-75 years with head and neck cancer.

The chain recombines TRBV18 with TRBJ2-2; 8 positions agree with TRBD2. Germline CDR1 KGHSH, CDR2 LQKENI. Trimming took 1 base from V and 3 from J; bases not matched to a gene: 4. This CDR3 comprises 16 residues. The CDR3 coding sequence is TGTGCCAGCTCACCACGCGGGGGGCCAGACACCGGGGAGCTGTTTTTT. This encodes CASSPRGGPDTGELFF.

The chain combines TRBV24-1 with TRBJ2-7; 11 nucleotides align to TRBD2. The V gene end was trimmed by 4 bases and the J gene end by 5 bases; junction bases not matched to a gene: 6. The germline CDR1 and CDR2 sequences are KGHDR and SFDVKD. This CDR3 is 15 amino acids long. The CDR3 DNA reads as TGTGCCACCAGTGACGCTGCTAGCGGGAGGAACGAGCAGTACTTC. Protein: CATSDAASGRNEQYF.

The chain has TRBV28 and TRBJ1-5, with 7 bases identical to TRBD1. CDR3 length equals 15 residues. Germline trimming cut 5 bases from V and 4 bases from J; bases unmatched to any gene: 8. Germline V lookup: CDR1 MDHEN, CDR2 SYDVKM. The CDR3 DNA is TGTGCCAGCAGTCTCACAGGGGATGGAAATCAGCCCCAGCATTTT. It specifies CASSLTGDGNQPQHF.

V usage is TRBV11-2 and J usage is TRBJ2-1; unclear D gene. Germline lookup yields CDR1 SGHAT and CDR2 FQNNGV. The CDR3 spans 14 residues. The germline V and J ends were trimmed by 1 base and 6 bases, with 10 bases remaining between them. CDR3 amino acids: CASSLGLVSNEQFF. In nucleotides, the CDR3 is TGTGCCAGCAGCTTAGGCCTAGTAAGCAATGAGCAGTTCTTC.

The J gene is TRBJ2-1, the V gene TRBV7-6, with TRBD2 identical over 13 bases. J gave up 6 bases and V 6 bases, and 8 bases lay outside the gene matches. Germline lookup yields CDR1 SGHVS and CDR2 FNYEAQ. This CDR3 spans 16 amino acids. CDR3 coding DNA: TGTGCCAGCAGTTCCGGGACTAGCGGGACCCTCAATGAGCAGTTCTTC. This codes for CASSSGTSGTLNEQFF.

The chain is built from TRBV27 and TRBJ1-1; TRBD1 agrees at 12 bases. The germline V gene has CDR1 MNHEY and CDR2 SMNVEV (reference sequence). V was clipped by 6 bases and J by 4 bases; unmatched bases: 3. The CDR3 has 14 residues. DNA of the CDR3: TGTGCCAGCAGAGGGACAGGGGGCTTCACTGAAGCTTTCTTT. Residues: CASRGTGGFTEAFF.

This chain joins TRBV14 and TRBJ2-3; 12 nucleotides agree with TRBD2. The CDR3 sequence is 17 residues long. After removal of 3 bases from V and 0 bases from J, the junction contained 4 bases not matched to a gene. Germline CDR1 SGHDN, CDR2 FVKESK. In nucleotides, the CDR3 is TGTGCCAGCAGCCAGTCTAGCGGGAGGGCGAGCACAGATACGCAGTATTTT. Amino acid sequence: CASSQSSGRASTDTQYF.

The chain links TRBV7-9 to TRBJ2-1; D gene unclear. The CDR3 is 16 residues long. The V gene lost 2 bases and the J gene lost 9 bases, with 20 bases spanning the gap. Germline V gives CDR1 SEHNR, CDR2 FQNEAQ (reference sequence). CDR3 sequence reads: CASSLLPNRLGSEQFF. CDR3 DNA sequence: TGTGCCAGCAGCTTACTCCCTAATCGTCTCGGAAGTGAGCAGTTCTTC.

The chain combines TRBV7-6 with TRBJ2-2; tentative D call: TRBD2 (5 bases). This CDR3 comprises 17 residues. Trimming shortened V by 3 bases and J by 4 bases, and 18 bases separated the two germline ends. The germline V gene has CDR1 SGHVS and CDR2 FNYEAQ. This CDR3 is CASSLGTGGSRTGELFF. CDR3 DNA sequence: TGTGCCAGCAGCTTGGGCACGGGTGGGAGTCGCACCGGGGAGCTGTTTTTT. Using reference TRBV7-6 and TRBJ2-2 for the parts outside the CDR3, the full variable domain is GAGVSQSPRYKVTKRGQDVALRCDPISGHVSLYWYRQALGQGPEFLTYFNYEAQQDKSGLPNDRFSAERPEGSISTLTIQRTEQRDSAMYRCASSLGTGGSRTGELFFGEGSRLTVL.

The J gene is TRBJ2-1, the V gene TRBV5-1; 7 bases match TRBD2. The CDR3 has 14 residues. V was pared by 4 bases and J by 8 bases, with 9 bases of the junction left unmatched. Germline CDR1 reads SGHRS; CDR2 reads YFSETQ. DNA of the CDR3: TGCGCCAGCAGCCTTGGGAGGGACCCCTATGAGCAGTTCTTC. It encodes CASSLGRDPYEQFF.

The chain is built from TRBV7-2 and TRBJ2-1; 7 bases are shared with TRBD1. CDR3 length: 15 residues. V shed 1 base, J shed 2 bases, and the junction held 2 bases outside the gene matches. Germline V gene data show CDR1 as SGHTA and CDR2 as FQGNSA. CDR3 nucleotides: TGTGCCAGCAGCTTAGACAGGGGCCCCTACAATGAGCAGTTCTTC. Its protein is CASSLDRGPYNEQFF. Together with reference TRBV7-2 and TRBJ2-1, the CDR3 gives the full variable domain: GAGVSQSPSNKVTEKGKDVELRCDPISGHTALYWYRQSLGQGLEFLIYFQGNSAPDKSGLPSDRFSAERTGGSVSTLTIQRTQQEDSAVYLCASSLDRGPYNEQFFGPGTRLTVL.

The CDR3 DNA follows: TGTGCCATCAGTTCCTCTAGCGGAAAAGAGACCCAGTACTTC. Residues: CAISSSSGKETQYF. The chain carries TRBV10-3 and TRBJ2-5, with 7 bases that match TRBD2. The CDR3 is 14 residues long. The V and J ends lost 5 bases and 3 bases, in that order; junction bases with no gene match: 6. The germline CDR1 and CDR2 sequences are ENHRY and SYGVKD.

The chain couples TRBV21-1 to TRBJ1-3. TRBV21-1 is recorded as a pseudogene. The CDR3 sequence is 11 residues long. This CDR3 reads CASSKVHTIYF. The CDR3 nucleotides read TGTGCCAGCAGCAAGGTTCACACCATATATTTT.

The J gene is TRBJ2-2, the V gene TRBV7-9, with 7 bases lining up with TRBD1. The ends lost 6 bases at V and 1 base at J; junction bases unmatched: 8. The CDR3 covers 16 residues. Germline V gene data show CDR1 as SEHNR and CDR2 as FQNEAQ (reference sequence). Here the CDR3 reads CASRSAGTVNTGELFF. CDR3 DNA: TGTGCCAGCAGGTCCGCCGGGACAGTGAACACCGGGGAGCTGTTTTTT.

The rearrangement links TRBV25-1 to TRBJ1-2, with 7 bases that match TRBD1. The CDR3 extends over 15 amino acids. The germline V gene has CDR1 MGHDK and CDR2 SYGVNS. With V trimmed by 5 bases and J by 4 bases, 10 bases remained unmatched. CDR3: CASSLTGPAPYGYTF. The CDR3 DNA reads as TGTGCCAGCAGTCTGACAGGGCCGGCACCCTATGGCTACACCTTC.